Following are 18 T cell receptor beta chains from one sample sequenced in a study of shared clonotypes between healthy human individuals. Clones were sequenced by immunoSEQ multiplex PCR, and TCRdb holds only the in-frame ones, with some missing. Of about 1.1 million clones listed, 70% to 80% were seen once; the top ten hold approximately 0.56%. The specimen was memory CD4+ T cells from PBMCs. The subset is: CD45RA-negative fraction. The receptors were gathered from a man aged 18 to 29 in good health. Some clones in this sample may be carry-over from other donors' samples.

This clone came up many times. The rearrangement joins TRBV7-9 to TRBJ2-2; D is unclear. This CDR3 has 13 residues. The V gene's germline CDR1 is SEHNR and CDR2 FQNEAQ (reference sequence). V lost 5 bases to trimming and J lost 5 bases, with 9 bases between them. Here the CDR3 DNA reads TGTGCCAGCAGCACAATGGTGACCGGGGAGCTGTTTTTT. Protein sequence: CASSTMVTGELFF.

As concerns this clone: A much larger clone sits a single nucleotide away, making a read error possible. The V and J genes are TRBV4-1 and TRBJ2-7; 10 bases match TRBD1. The germline CDR1 and CDR2 sequences are MGHRA and YSYEKL. V shed 5 bases, J shed 3 bases, and the junction held 1 base outside the gene matches. CDR3 length: 13 amino acids. The CDR3 loop reads CASSWDRGYEQYF. The CDR3 DNA follows: TGCGCCAGCAGCTGGGACAGGGGCTACGAGCAGTACTTC.

The rearrangement links TRBV28 to TRBJ1-3; tentative D call: TRBD1 (5 bases). The CDR3 consists of 15 residues. Germline CDR1 is MDHEN and CDR2 is SYDVKM. The ends were cut back, 5 bases at V and 5 bases at J, with 16 bases in the middle. The CDR3 protein is CASSNGGLRRNTIYF. The CDR3 nucleotides read TGTGCCAGCAGTAATGGGGGACTCCGCAGAAACACCATATATTTT.

This chain links TRBV29-1 with TRBJ2-1; TRBD1 matches at 8 bases. This CDR3 is 14 amino acids long. J gave up 5 bases and V 6 bases, and 9 bases lay outside the gene matches. Germline assignment: CDR1 SQVTM and CDR2 ANQGSEA. The chain's CDR3 is CSVRQGLWDNEQFF. The CDR3 nucleotides read TGCAGCGTGAGACAGGGGCTCTGGGACAATGAGCAGTTCTTC.

This CDR3 reads CASSLSPWEQFF. CDR3 sequence (DNA): TGTGCCAGCAGTTTATCTCCTTGGGAGCAGTTCTTC. This chain joins TRBV28 and TRBJ2-1; unclear D gene. The CDR3 totals 12 residues. Germline V gene data show CDR1 as MDHEN and CDR2 as SYDVKM. Trimming left V 1 base short and J 10 bases short, with 8 bases between.

The V gene is TRBV29-1, the J gene TRBJ2-3; D unclear. CDR1 SQVTM and CDR2 ANQGSEA come from the germline V gene. The CDR3 loop spans 15 amino acids. Trimming cost V 1 base and J 0 bases, with 11 bases left between them. The CDR3 bases are TGCAGCGTTGAAGCGCGTCACCTCAGCACAGATACGCAGTATTTT. It is translated as CSVEARHLSTDTQYF.

The rearrangement links TRBV6-1 to TRBJ1-2; no reliable D call. Germline V gene lookup returns CDR1 MNHNS and CDR2 SASEGT. CDR3 length: 19 amino acids. V was trimmed by 0 bases and J by 2 bases, leaving 22 bases between them. The chain's CDR3 is CASSEAGRGRAPINYGYTF. The CDR3 DNA is TGTGCCAGCAGTGAAGCGGGTCGAGGCAGAGCTCCCATCAACTATGGCTACACCTTC.

With regard to this clone: The same CDR3 also results from other DNA sequences found in this sample. The chain is built from TRBV5-1 and TRBJ2-7, with D unresolved. V was cut by 0 bases and J by 2 bases, with 6 bases left in between. CDR1 SGHRS and CDR2 YFSETQ come from the germline V gene. The CDR3 has 13 residues. The CDR3 DNA sequence: TGCGCCAGCAGCTTGGAGGGTACCTACGAGCAGTACTTC. It specifies CASSLEGTYEQYF.

J is TRBJ1-1 and V is TRBV6-1; D is unclear. This CDR3 spans 13 amino acids. Germline V gives CDR1 MNHNS, CDR2 SASEGT. V was pared by 4 bases and J by 11 bases, with 17 bases between. The CDR3 spells CASSADPSSGAFF. CDR3 coding DNA: TGTGCCAGCAGTGCGGACCCATCAAGTGGGGCTTTCTTT.

The CDR3 nucleotides read TGTGCCACTAGTGCTTCCGGGCATCAGCCCCAGCATTTT. Protein product: CATSASGHQPQHF. V gene TRBV15 combines with J gene TRBJ1-5; D gene ambiguous. The CDR3 contains 13 residues. Per the germline V gene, CDR1 is LNHNV and CDR2 is YYDKDF (reference sequence). Trimming removed 9 bases from V and 5 bases from J, with 14 bases in between.

The J gene is TRBJ1-5, the V gene TRBV5-6, with D hard to call. The CDR3 spans 15 residues. Trimming pared 5 bases from V and 0 bases from J, leaving 12 bases between. Germline-derived CDR1 and CDR2 are SGHDT and YYEEEE. The CDR3 sequence is CASSQRWDSNQPQHF. In nucleotides, the CDR3 is TGTGCCAGCAGTCAACGGTGGGATAGCAATCAGCCCCAGCATTTT.

The gene calls are TRBV2 and TRBJ2-3; no firm D call. The germline CDR1 and CDR2 sequences are SNHLY and FYNNEI. The V end was cut by 9 bases, the J end by 3 bases, with 10 bases between. The length of the CDR3 is 12 residues. CDR3 bases: TGTGCCAGTATGGGCTATACAGATACGCAGTATTTT. Protein sequence: CASMGYTDTQYF.

J is TRBJ1-1 and V is TRBV9; D is ambiguous. V was pared by 4 bases and J by 5 bases, with 12 bases between. CDR3 length: 13 residues. From germline, CDR1 is SGDLS and CDR2 YYNGEE. CDR3 DNA sequence: TGTGCCAGCAGCTCCGGGCACCGAACTGAAGCTTTCTTT. This sequence encodes CASSSGHRTEAFF. Combining the CDR3 with reference TRBV9 and TRBJ1-1 gives the whole variable domain DSGVTQTPKHLITATGQRVTLRCSPRSGDLSVYWYQQSLDQGLQFLIQYYNGEERAKGNILERFSAQQFPDLHSELNLSSLELGDSALYFCASSSGHRTEAFFGQGTRLTVV.

The V gene is TRBV28, the J gene TRBJ2-1, with 11 bases identical to TRBD2. This CDR3 spans 17 amino acids. Germline CDR1 MDHEN, CDR2 SYDVKM. Losses at the gene ends were 9 bases for V and 4 bases for J; bases not matched to a gene: 14. CDR3 residues: CASNTRSGTSGYNEQFF. The CDR3 DNA reads TGTGCCAGTAATACTCGATCCGGGACTAGCGGTTACAATGAGCAGTTCTTC.

A note on this clone: This specimen includes other DNA sequences encoding the same CDR3. The CDR3 DNA reads as TGTGCCAGCTCACCTCCCGGTTACTCTGGAAACACCATATATTTT. It yields the protein CASSPPGYSGNTIYF. This chain joins TRBV18 and TRBJ1-3, with unresolved D. V lost 3 bases, J lost 0 bases, and 9 bases lay in between. The CDR3 is 15 residues long. Germline CDR1 reads KGHSH; CDR2 reads LQKENI.

This clone has just a few counts. DNA for the CDR3: TGTGCCAGCACCCTGGGGACAGGGGTGGATGGCTACACCTTC. It is translated as CASTLGTGVDGYTF. This chain connects TRBV6-6 to TRBJ1-2; TRBD1 matches 10 bases. The CDR3 length is 14 residues. Germline lookup yields CDR1 MNHNY and CDR2 SVGAGI (reference sequence). Germline trimming cut 7 bases from V and 6 bases from J; bases unmatched to any gene: 8.

The gene calls are TRBV11-2 and TRBJ2-3, with D hard to call. Germline V gives CDR1 SGHAT, CDR2 FQNNGV. The V and J ends lost 8 bases and 6 bases respectively, with 18 bases between them. This CDR3 has 14 residues. CDR3 residues: CASCLNIFGDTQYF. The DNA for the CDR3 is TGTGCCAGCTGTTTAAACATATTCGGGGATACGCAGTATTTT.

To note about this clone: The same CDR3 also results from other DNA sequences found in this sample. The CDR3 spells CASSLSGDYNEQFF. CDR3 sequence (DNA): TGCGCCAGCAGCTTGTCAGGTGACTACAATGAGCAGTTCTTC. J is TRBJ2-1 and V is TRBV5-1; no firm D call. V was shortened by 1 base and J by 3 bases, with 8 bases between the two germline ends. This CDR3 is built from 14 residues. Germline CDR1 is SGHRS and CDR2 is YFSETQ.